A selection of T cell receptor beta chains follows, all from one sample in a study of cytomegalovirus exposure and HLA in healthy donors. Assay used: immunoSEQ multiplex PCR; TCRdb lists only in-frame clones, some missing. The sample holds under 150,000 clones, approximately 81% seen once. Input material: PBMCs. These receptor sequences come from a man younger than 35 in good health and CMV-seronegative. The CDR3 runs from the conserved cysteine through the conserved F or W. Fields, in order: J gene, V gene, clone size, D gene, CDR3 protein, CDR3 DNA. The D gene is left open where the match is weak. Some rows mark clone size as missing; the rest say once, few, many or name a class of expanded clone.

J: TRBJ1-1
V: TRBV4-1
size: NA
D: NA
CDR3: CASSLQGNTEAFF
DNA: TGCGCCAGCAGCCTGCAGGGGAACACTGAAGCTTTCTTT

J: TRBJ1-2
V: TRBV4-3
size: NA
D: TRBD1
CDR3: CASSQVEGGVYGYTF
DNA: TGCGCCAGCAGCCAAGTGGAAGGGGGCGTTTATGGCTACACCTTC

J: TRBJ1-1
V: TRBV9
size: NA
D: NA
CDR3: CASSVARIPGTETEAFF
DNA: TGTGCCAGCAGCGTAGCTAGAATTCCCGGGACTGAGACTGAAGCTTTCTTT

J: TRBJ1-2
V: TRBV7-2
size: NA
D: TRBD1
CDR3: CASRTEQGRYYGYTF
DNA: TGTGCCAGCAGGACCGAACAGGGGAGGTATTATGGCTACACCTTC

J: TRBJ2-2
V: TRBV6-5
size: NA
D: NA
CDR3: CASSYYQDFGELFF
DNA: TGTGCCAGCAGTTACTATCAAGACTTCGGGGAGCTGTTTTTT

J: TRBJ2-7
V: TRBV5-1
size: NA
D: TRBD1
CDR3: CASSQRSGTGDSYEQYF
DNA: TGCGCCAGCAGCCAACGCTCCGGGACAGGGGACTCCTACGAGCAGTACTTC

J: TRBJ1-4
V: TRBV5-1
size: NA
D: TRBD1
CDR3: CASSLAGGSGNEKLFF
DNA: TGCGCCAGCAGCTTGGCAGGGGGCTCGGGTAATGAAAAACTGTTTTTT

J: TRBJ2-6
V: TRBV4-3
size: NA
D: TRBD1
CDR3: CASSQGGQGLSGANVLTF
DNA: TGCGCCAGCAGCCAAGGGGGACAGGGCCTTTCTGGGGCCAACGTCCTGACTTTC

J: TRBJ2-3
V: TRBV4-3
size: NA
D: TRBD1
CDR3: CASSPVHRGRSYEDTQYF
DNA: TGCGCCAGCAGCCCAGTTCACAGGGGGCGCAGCTATGAAGATACGCAGTATTTT

J: TRBJ1-1
V: TRBV15
size: NA
D: TRBD1
CDR3: CATSRGPGTANTEAFF
DNA: TGTGCCACCAGCAGAGGGCCCGGGACAGCAAACACTGAAGCTTTCTTT

J: TRBJ2-5
V: TRBV10-3
size: few
D: TRBD2
CDR3: CAISSRLAGEKYQETQYF
DNA: TGTGCCATCAGTTCGAGACTAGCGGGGGAGAAGTACCAAGAGACCCAGTACTTC

J: TRBJ2-3
V: TRBV9
size: NA
D: NA
CDR3: CASSALYPTDTQYF
DNA: TGTGCCAGCAGCGCACTCTATCCCACAGATACGCAGTATTTT

J: TRBJ2-1
V: TRBV4-3
size: NA
D: TRBD2
CDR3: CASSPYSGVPYNEQFF
DNA: TGCGCCAGCAGCCCCTATAGCGGGGTCCCCTACAATGAGCAGTTCTTC

J: TRBJ2-7
V: TRBV5-1
size: NA
D: TRBD2
CDR3: CASSRIAGDDYEQYF
DNA: TGCGCCAGCAGCAGAATAGCGGGGGACGACTACGAGCAGTACTTC

J: TRBJ1-1
V: TRBV19
size: NA
D: NA
CDR3: CASSIAGLGAEAFF
DNA: TGTGCCAGTAGTATAGCAGGGCTAGGCGCTGAAGCTTTCTTT

J: TRBJ2-7
V: TRBV9
size: NA
D: NA
CDR3: CASSVGDYYNEQYF
DNA: TGTGCCAGCAGCGTAGGCGACTATTATAACGAGCAGTACTTC

J: TRBJ1-1
V: TRBV30
size: once
D: NA
CDR3: CAWSVGLGNTEAFF
DNA: TGTGCCTGGAGTGTAGGACTGGGGAACACTGAAGCTTTCTTT

J: TRBJ2-5
V: TRBV6-5
size: NA
D: NA
CDR3: CASSYSRGGETQYF
DNA: TGTGCCAGCAGTTACTCGAGGGGGGGAGAGACCCAGTACTTC

J: TRBJ2-7
V: TRBV25-1
size: NA
D: NA
CDR3: CATGHSSYEQYF
DNA: TGTGCCACCGGACACAGCTCCTACGAGCAGTACTTC

J: TRBJ1-5
V: TRBV9
size: NA
D: NA
CDR3: CASSVDLDNQPQHF
DNA: TGTGCCAGCAGCGTAGATCTAGACAATCAGCCCCAGCATTTT

J: TRBJ2-1
V: TRBV30
size: NA
D: NA
CDR3: CAWSENEEQFF
DNA: TGTGCCTGGAGTGAAAACGAGGAGCAGTTCTTC

J: TRBJ2-3
V: TRBV9
size: NA
D: NA
CDR3: CASSVGTVSTDTQYF
DNA: TGTGCCAGCAGCGTAGGCACAGTGAGCACAGATACGCAGTATTTT

J: TRBJ2-7
V: TRBV5-1
size: NA
D: NA
CDR3: CASSWRGAGGEQYF
DNA: TGCGCCAGCAGCTGGAGGGGAGCAGGGGGAGAGCAGTACTTC

J: TRBJ1-1
V: TRBV4-1
size: once
D: NA
CDR3: CASSQATGLNTEAFF
DNA: TGCGCCAGCAGCCAAGCAACGGGGTTGAACACTGAAGCTTTCTTT

J: TRBJ1-1
V: TRBV5-4
size: once
D: NA
CDR3: CASSTRNTEAFF
DNA: TGTGCCAGCAGCACTCGCAACACTGAAGCTTTCTTT

J: TRBJ2-1
V: TRBV27
size: NA
D: NA
CDR3: CASSNDWSGEQFF
DNA: TGTGCCAGCAGTAACGATTGGTCGGGTGAGCAGTTCTTC

J: TRBJ1-3
V: TRBV7-9
size: NA
D: NA
CDR3: CASSISTGPSGNTIYF
DNA: TGTGCCAGCAGCATATCAACAGGCCCCTCTGGAAACACCATATATTTT

J: TRBJ1-5
V: TRBV19
size: NA
D: TRBD1
CDR3: CASSMGQPYQPQHF
DNA: TGTGCCAGTAGTATGGGACAGCCTTATCAGCCCCAGCATTTT

J: TRBJ2-3
V: TRBV4-2
size: NA
D: TRBD2
CDR3: CASSQGLAGAGGPSDTQYF
DNA: TGTGCCAGCAGCCAGGGACTAGCGGGGGCGGGGGGGCCCTCAGATACGCAGTATTTT

J: TRBJ2-7
V: TRBV5-1
size: NA
D: NA
CDR3: CASSSLGVSYEQYF
DNA: TGCGCCAGCAGCTCCCTCGGGGTCTCCTACGAGCAGTACTTC